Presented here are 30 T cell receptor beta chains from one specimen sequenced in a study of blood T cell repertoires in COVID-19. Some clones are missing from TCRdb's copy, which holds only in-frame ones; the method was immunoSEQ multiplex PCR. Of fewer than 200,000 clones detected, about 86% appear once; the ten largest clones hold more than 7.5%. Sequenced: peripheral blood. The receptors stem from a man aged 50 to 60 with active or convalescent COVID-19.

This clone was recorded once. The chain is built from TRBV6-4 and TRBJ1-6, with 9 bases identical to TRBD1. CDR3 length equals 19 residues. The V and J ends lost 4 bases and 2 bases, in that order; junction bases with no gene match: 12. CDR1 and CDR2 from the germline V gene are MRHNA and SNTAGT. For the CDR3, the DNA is TGTGCCAGCAGTGGGCCTGAGCCCGGGACAGGGACCTATAATTCACCCCTCCACTTT. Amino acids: CASSGPEPGTGTYNSPLHF.

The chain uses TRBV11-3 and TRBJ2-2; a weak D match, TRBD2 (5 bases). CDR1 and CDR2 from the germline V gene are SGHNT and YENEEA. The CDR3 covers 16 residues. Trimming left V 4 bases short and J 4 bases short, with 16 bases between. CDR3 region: CASSSEGTSLTGELFF. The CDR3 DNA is TGTGCCAGCAGCTCCGAAGGCACTAGTCTCACCGGGGAGCTGTTTTTT.

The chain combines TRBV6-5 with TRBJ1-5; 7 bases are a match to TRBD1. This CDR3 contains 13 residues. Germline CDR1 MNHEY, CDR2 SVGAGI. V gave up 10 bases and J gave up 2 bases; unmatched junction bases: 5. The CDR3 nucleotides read TGTGCCATCATGGGGACAGGCAATCAGCCCCAGCATTTT. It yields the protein CAIMGTGNQPQHF.

The CDR3 here is CASSLDFRTQYF. The DNA for the CDR3 is TGTGCCAGCAGCTTAGATTTTAGGACCCAGTACTTC. The chain uses TRBV7-9 and TRBJ2-5; no definite D call. The CDR3 loop spans 12 amino acids. V gave up 1 base and J gave up 7 bases, with 7 bases separating them. CDR1 and CDR2 (germline): SEHNR, FQNEAQ (reference sequence).

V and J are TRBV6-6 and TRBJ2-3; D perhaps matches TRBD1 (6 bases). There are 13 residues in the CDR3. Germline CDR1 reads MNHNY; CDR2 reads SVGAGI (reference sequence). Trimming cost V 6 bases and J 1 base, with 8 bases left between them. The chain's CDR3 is CASSEGGTDTQYF. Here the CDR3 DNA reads TGTGCCAGCAGCGAGGGGGGCACAGATACGCAGTATTTT.

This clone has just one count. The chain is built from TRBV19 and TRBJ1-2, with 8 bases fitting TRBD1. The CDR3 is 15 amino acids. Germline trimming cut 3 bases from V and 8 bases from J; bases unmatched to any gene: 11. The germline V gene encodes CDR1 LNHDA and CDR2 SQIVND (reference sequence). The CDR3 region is CASSIRRQGNNGYTF. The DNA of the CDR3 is TGTGCCAGTAGTATTAGGAGACAGGGGAACAACGGCTACACCTTC.

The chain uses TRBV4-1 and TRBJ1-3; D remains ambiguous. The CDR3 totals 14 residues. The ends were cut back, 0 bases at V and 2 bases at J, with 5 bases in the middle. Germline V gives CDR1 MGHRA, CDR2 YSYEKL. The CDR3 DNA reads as TGCGCCAGCAGCCAAGACGGGGCTGGAAACACCATATATTTT. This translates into CASSQDGAGNTIYF.

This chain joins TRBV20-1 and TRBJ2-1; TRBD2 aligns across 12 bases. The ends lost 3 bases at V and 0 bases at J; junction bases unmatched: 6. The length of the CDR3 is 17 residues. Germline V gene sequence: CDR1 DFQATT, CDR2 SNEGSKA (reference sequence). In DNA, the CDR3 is TGCAGTGCTAGTTGGCTAGCGGGAGGGAGCTCCTACAATGAGCAGTTCTTC. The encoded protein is CSASWLAGGSSYNEQFF.

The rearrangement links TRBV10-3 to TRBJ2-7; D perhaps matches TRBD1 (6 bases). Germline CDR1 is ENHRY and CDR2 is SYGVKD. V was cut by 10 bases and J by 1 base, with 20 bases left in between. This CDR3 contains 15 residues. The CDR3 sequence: CATQGRTASSYEQYF. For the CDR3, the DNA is TGTGCCACCCAGGGACGGACAGCCTCATCCTACGAGCAGTACTTC.

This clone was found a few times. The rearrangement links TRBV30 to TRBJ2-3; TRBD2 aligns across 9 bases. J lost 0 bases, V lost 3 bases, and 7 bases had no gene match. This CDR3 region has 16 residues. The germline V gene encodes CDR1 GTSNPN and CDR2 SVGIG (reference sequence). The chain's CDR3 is CAWRRGGPSSTDTQYF. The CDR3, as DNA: TGTGCCTGGAGGCGGGGGGGCCCCTCTAGCACAGATACGCAGTATTTT.

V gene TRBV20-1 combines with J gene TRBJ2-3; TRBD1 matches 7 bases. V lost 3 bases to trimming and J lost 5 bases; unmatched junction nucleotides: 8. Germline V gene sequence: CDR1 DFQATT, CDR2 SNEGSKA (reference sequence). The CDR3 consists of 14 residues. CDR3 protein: CSASVQGVKDTQYF. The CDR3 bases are TGCAGTGCTAGTGTTCAGGGGGTCAAAGATACGCAGTATTTT.

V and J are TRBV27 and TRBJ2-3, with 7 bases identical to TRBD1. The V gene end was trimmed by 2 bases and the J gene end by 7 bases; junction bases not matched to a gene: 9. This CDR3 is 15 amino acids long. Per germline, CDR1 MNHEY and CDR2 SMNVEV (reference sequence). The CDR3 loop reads CASSLRGRGLNTQYF. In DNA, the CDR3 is TGTGCCAGCAGTTTAAGAGGCAGGGGGTTAAATACGCAGTATTTT.

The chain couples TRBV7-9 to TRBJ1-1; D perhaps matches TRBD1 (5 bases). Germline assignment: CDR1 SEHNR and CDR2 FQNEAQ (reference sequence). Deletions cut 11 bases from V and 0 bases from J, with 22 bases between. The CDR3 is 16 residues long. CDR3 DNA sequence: TGTGCCGTTACACCGGGACTTCTTCTCATGAACACTGAAGCTTTCTTT. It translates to CAVTPGLLLMNTEAFF.

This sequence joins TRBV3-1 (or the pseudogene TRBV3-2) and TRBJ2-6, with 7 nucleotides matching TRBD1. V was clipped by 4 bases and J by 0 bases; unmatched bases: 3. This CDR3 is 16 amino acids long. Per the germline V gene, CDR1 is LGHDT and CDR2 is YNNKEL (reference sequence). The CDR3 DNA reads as TGTGCCAGCAGCCGGACAGGTTACTCTGGGGCCAACGTCCTGACTTTC. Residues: CASSRTGYSGANVLTF.

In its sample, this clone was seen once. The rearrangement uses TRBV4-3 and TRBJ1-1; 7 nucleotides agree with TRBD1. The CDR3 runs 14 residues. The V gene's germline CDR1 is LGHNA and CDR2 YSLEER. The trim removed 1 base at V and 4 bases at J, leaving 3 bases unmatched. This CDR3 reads CASSQAQGTTEAFF. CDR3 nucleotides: TGCGCCAGCAGCCAAGCACAGGGGACCACTGAAGCTTTCTTT.

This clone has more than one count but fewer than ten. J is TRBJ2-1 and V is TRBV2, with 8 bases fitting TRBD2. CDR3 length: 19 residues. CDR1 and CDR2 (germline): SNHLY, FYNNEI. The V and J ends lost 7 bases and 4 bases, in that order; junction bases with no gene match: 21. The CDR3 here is CASTLGSGSRWFLYNEQFF. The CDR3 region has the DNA TGTGCCAGCACTCTGGGGAGCGGGAGTAGGTGGTTTTTATACAATGAGCAGTTCTTC.

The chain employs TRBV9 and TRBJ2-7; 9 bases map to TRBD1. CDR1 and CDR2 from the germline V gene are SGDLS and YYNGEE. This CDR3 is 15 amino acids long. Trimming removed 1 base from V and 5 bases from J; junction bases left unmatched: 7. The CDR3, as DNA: TGTGCCAGCAGCGTACAGGGCGGACAGGGGCACGAGCAGTACTTC. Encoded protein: CASSVQGGQGHEQYF.

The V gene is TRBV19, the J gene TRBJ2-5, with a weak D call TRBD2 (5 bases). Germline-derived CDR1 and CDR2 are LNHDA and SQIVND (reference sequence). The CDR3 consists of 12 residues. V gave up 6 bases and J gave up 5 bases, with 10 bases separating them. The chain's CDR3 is CASSQDLETQYF. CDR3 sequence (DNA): TGTGCCAGTAGCCAGGACTTGGAGACCCAGTACTTC.

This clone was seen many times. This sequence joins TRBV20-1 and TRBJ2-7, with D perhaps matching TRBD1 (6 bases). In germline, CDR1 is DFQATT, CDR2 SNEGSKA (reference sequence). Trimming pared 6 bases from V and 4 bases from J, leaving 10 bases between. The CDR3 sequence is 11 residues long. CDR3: CSAKQGYEQYF. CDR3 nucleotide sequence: TGCAGTGCCAAACAGGGTTACGAGCAGTACTTC.

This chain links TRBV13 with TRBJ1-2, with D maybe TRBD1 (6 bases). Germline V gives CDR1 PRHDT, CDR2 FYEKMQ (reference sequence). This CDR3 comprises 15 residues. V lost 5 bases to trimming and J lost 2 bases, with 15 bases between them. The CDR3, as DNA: TGTGCCAGCAGCCCACCGGGGGGCAGGAACTATGGCTACACCTTC. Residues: CASSPPGGRNYGYTF.

The CDR3 reads CASSLDRGQYGYTF. The CDR3 region has the DNA TGCGCCAGCAGCCTGGACAGGGGGCAGTATGGCTACACCTTC. The chain uses TRBV5-1 and TRBJ1-2; 11 bases agree with TRBD1. V was clipped by 4 bases and J by 5 bases; unmatched bases: 4. Germline CDR1 and CDR2: SGHRS and YFSETQ. This CDR3 has 14 amino acids.

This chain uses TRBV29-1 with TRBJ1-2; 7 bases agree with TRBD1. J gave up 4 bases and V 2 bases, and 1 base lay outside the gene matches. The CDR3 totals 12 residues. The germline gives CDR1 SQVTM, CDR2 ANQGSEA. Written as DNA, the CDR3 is TGCAGCGTTGAATACAGGGGCTATGGCTACACCTTC. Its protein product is CSVEYRGYGYTF. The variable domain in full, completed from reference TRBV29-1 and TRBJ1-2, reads SAVISQKPSRDICQRGTSLTIQCQVDSQVTMMFWYRQQPGQSLTLIATANQGSEATYESGFVIDKFPISRPNLTFSTLTVSNMSPEDSSIYLCSVEYRGYGYTFGSGTRLTVV.

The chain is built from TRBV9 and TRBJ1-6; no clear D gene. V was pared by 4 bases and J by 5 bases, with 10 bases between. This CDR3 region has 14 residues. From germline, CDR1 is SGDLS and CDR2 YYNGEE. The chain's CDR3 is CASSPLSDNSPLHF. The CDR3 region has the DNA TGTGCCAGCAGCCCCCTCTCGGATAATTCACCCCTCCACTTT.

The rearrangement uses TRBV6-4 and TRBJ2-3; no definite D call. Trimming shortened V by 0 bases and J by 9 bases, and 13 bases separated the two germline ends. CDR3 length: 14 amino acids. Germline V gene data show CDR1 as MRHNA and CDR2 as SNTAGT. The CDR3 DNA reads TGTGCCAGCAGTGACTCGGGTAGCCCTACAACGCAGTATTTT. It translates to CASSDSGSPTTQYF.

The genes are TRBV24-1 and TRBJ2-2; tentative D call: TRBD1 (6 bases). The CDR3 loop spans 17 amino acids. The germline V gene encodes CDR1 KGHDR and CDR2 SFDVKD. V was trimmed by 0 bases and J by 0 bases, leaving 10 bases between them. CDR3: CATSDLKGHANTGELFF. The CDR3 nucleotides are TGTGCCACCAGTGATTTGAAGGGACACGCGAACACCGGGGAGCTGTTTTTT.

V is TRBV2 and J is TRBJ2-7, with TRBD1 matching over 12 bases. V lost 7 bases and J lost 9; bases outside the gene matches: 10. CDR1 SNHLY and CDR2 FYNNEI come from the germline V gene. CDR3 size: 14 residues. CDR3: CASTPGQGAGRQYF. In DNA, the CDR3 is TGTGCCAGCACCCCGGGACAGGGGGCGGGTAGGCAGTACTTC.

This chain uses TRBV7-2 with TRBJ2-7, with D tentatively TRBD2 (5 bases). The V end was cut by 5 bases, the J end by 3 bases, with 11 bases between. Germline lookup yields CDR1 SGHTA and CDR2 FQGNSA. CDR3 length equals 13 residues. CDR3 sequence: CASSTQRDYEQYF. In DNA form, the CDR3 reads TGTGCCAGCAGCACTCAACGGGACTACGAGCAGTACTTC.

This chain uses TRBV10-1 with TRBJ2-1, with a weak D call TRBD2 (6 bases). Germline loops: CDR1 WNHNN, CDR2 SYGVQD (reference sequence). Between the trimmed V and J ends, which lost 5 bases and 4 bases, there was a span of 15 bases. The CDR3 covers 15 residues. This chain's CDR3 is CASSHGTPEYNEQFF. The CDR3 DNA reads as TGCGCCAGCAGTCATGGGACTCCAGAATACAATGAGCAGTTCTTC.

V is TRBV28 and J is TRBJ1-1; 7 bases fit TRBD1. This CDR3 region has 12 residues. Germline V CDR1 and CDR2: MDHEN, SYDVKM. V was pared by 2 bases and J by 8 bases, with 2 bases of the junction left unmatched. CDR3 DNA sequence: TGTGCCAGCAGTTTAGGGACAGAGGAAGCTTTCTTT. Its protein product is CASSLGTEEAFF.

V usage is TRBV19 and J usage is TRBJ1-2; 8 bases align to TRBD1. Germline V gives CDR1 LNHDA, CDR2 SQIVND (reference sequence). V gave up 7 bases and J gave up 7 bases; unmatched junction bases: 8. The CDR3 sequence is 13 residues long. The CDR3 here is CASTSTGESGYTF. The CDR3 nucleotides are TGTGCCAGTACCTCGACAGGGGAAAGTGGCTACACCTTC.